This TCR beta chain is drawn from a study of T-cell reconstitution after alpha-beta-depleted transplantation in children. Study outcomes and limitations: Several hundred graft clones that had expanded were reportedly the source of alpha-beta T cells about two months after transplant.

The CDR3 spans 15 residues. Looked up from germline, CDR1 is SGHTA and CDR2 is FQGTGA. The V gene lost 5 bases and the J gene lost 3 bases, with 13 bases spanning the gap. About this clonotype itself: Its antigen is unidentified.

It was with unique molecular identifiers that the TCRbeta library was prepared. TCRdb ran MiXCR on the PCR reads and lists one entry per CDR3 protein. The sample records roughly 180,000 distinct CDR3 sequences, around 10% being singletons. The receptor's source is a boy aged 2-9 years with acute myeloid leukemia, due to receive a stem cell transplant. The material was PBMCs, obtained before TCRalphabeta/CD19-depleted stem cell transplant. V and J are TRBV7-3 and TRBJ2-2, with no clear D. This CDR3 is CASSAVASDTGELFF. The CDR3 DNA is TGTGCCAGCAGCGCGGTAGCCAGTGACACCGGGGAGCTGTTTTTT.